This is a list of T cell receptor beta chains from one sample in a study of glioma-infiltrating T cells after dendritic cell vaccination. Repertoires were generated with immunoSEQ multiplex PCR, while TCRdb's copy carries only in-frame clones and drops some. Counted here are 40,000 to 60,000 clones, 85% occurring once; the ten biggest clones make up roughly 11%. The sample in question was blood, obtained before dendritic cell vaccination. The receptors originated from a human donor with glioblastoma. Both conserved end residues are part of each CDR3. The order of the fields is D gene, V gene, J gene, CDR3 DNA, CDR3 protein. The D gene is left open where the match is weak.

>TRBD2|TRBV14|TRBJ2-1
TGTGCCAGCAGCCACCTAGCGGGGGGGTCCTACAATGAGCAGTTCTTC
CASSHLAGGSYNEQFF
>TRBD2|TRBV7-3|TRBJ2-7
TGTGCCAGCAGCCCAGGACTAGCGGGAGGACCCTACGAGCAGTACTTC
CASSPGLAGGPYEQYF
>TRBD1|TRBV14|TRBJ2-1
TGTGCCAGCAGCCAGATGGGGACAGGGGCCTACAATGAGCAGTTCTTC
CASSQMGTGAYNEQFF
>.|TRBV5-6|TRBJ2-1
TGTGCCAGCAGCTTATATAGGGGCTCAACCTACAATGAGCAGTTCTTC
CASSLYRGSTYNEQFF
>.|TRBV21-1|TRBJ1-1
TGTGCCAGCAGCAAAGGGGCCGCAGTGGTGAACACTGAAGCTTTCTTT
CASSKGAAVVNTEAFF
>.|TRBV19|TRBJ1-4
TGTGCCAGTAGTATAGGCCAGCCGGGAAATGAAAAACTGTTTTTT
CASSIGQPGNEKLFF
>.|TRBV6-1|TRBJ1-2
TGTGCCAGCAGTACAGGGAGTGTAGGGTATGGCTACACCTTC
CASSTGSVGYGYTF
>.|TRBV6-6|TRBJ1-3
TGTGCCAGCAGTTACTCGAGTGGGGCCGGAAACACCATATATTTT
CASSYSSGAGNTIYF
>TRBD1|TRBV27|TRBJ1-1
TGTGCCAGCAGTCCTCGGACAGGGAGCGCTGAAGCTTTCTTT
CASSPRTGSAEAFF
>TRBD1|TRBV9|TRBJ1-1
TGTGCCAGCAGCTCAGGGGGTAAGCGGGACACTGAAGCTTTCTTT
CASSSGGKRDTEAFF
>TRBD1|TRBV19|TRBJ2-2
TGTGCCAGTAGTACCGGGACAGGGGACACCGGGGAGCTGTTTTTT
CASSTGTGDTGELFF